This entry lists 17 T cell receptor beta chains sequenced from one sample in a study of T cell changes during pregnancy in multiple sclerosis. Profiling relied on immunoSEQ multiplex PCR, and the TCRdb table lists in-frame clones only, not all of them. The sample shows 65,000 or so clones, less than 95% of them seen only once. Material: peripheral blood, obtained in the second trimester of pregnancy. The origin of the receptors is a female donor in good health, enrolled as a control in a pregnancy study.

This sequence joins TRBV6-1 and TRBJ1-2, with a weak D call TRBD1 (5 bases). Trimming shortened V by 7 bases and J by 3 bases, and 15 bases separated the two germline ends. This CDR3 has 14 amino acids. From germline, CDR1 is MNHNS and CDR2 SASEGT. Written as DNA, the CDR3 is TGTGCCAGCAATCAAGAAGCAGGGTACTATGGCTACACCTTC. Protein: CASNQEAGYYGYTF.

The rearrangement links TRBV25-1 to TRBJ2-1, with 10 positions matching TRBD2. The germline V gene encodes CDR1 MGHDK and CDR2 SYGVNS. The ends lost 7 bases at V and 0 bases at J; junction bases unmatched: 9. The CDR3 runs to 17 residues. CDR3 sequence reads: CASIPSGGASSYNEQFF. CDR3 nucleotides: TGTGCCAGCATCCCAAGCGGGGGGGCAAGCTCCTACAATGAGCAGTTCTTC.

The chain couples TRBV18 to TRBJ1-5; D perhaps matches TRBD1 (5 bases). With 6 bases removed from V and 6 bases from J, the gap between germline ends came to 15 bases. Per germline, CDR1 KGHSH and CDR2 LQKENI. This CDR3 has 14 residues. This CDR3 reads CASSAGQGGQPQHF. The DNA for the CDR3 is TGTGCCAGCTCCGCCGGGCAGGGAGGTCAGCCCCAGCATTTT.

This chain uses TRBV6-1 with TRBJ2-3, with D perhaps matching TRBD1 (6 bases). With 0 bases removed from V and 2 bases from J, the gap between germline ends came to 18 bases. From germline, CDR1 is MNHNS and CDR2 SASEGT. This CDR3 is built from 18 residues. This chain's CDR3 is CASSEARQGLFYTDTQYF. The CDR3 DNA is TGTGCCAGCAGTGAAGCGCGGCAGGGGCTTTTTTACACAGATACGCAGTATTTT.

Written as DNA, the CDR3 is TGTGCCAGTAGTCCAACGGGTCGGGGAACGGGCAATCAGCCCCAGCATTTT. Protein sequence: CASSPTGRGTGNQPQHF. The chain is built from TRBV19 and TRBJ1-5; D call uncertain. Trimming took 5 bases from V and 2 from J, leaving 19 bases between them. Germline values: CDR1 LNHDA, CDR2 SQIVND (reference sequence). This CDR3 region has 17 residues.

The gene calls are TRBV2 and TRBJ2-3; D might be TRBD1 (6 bases). CDR3 length equals 14 residues. CDR1 is SNHLY, CDR2 FYNNEI, per germline. Trimming shortened V by 3 bases and J by 2 bases, and 9 bases separated the two germline ends. The CDR3 coding sequence is TGTGCCAGCAGTGACAGGGGCGTCACAGATACGCAGTATTTT. Protein: CASSDRGVTDTQYF.

J is TRBJ1-2 and V is TRBV7-2; TRBD1 is a possible D gene (5 bases). V lost 5 bases to trimming and J lost 5 bases, with 12 bases between them. CDR1 and CDR2 from the germline V gene are SGHTA and FQGNSA. The CDR3 runs 13 residues. CDR3 nucleotides: TGTGCCAGCAGCACAGCCCAGGGATATGGCTACACCTTC. Protein sequence: CASSTAQGYGYTF.

This chain links TRBV7-3 with TRBJ1-1; tentatively, D is TRBD1 (6 bases). Trimming took 4 bases from V and 5 from J, leaving 14 bases between them. The length of the CDR3 is 14 residues. Germline V gene sequence: CDR1 SGHTA, CDR2 FQGTGA. CDR3 sequence reads: CASSSGGRWTEAFF. The CDR3 DNA reads as TGTGCCAGCAGCTCCGGGGGGCGTTGGACTGAAGCTTTCTTT.

The V gene is TRBV18, the J gene TRBJ1-2; TRBD1 aligns across 8 bases. Germline V gene sequence: CDR1 KGHSH, CDR2 LQKENI. The V segment lost 6 bases and the J segment 6 bases; nucleotides outside the gene matches: 15. The CDR3 has 16 amino acids. Here the CDR3 reads CASSPPDRGLGDGYTF. CDR3 nucleotides: TGTGCCAGCTCGCCCCCCGACAGGGGTTTGGGTGATGGCTACACCTTC.

This clone was counted between two and nine times. The chain joins TRBV30 to TRBJ1-4; no firm D call. The CDR3 is 14 residues long. The V end was cut by 4 bases, the J end by 7 bases, with 16 bases between. Germline assignment: CDR1 GTSNPN and CDR2 SVGIG (reference sequence). Written as DNA, the CDR3 is TGTGCCTGGAACCAAGCGGGGTCGTCTGAAAAACTGTTTTTT. Its protein is CAWNQAGSSEKLFF.

The chain uses TRBV28 and TRBJ1-2; D is uncertain. Germline V gives CDR1 MDHEN, CDR2 SYDVKM. The CDR3 covers 12 residues. V lost 6 bases and J lost 4, with 9 bases in between. DNA for the CDR3: TGTGCCAGCAGCACCGGGTTCTATGGCTACACCTTC. Its translation is CASSTGFYGYTF.

The chain employs TRBV30 and TRBJ1-3, with 7 positions matching TRBD1. Germline values: CDR1 GTSNPN, CDR2 SVGIG (reference sequence). The CDR3 runs 13 residues. V lost 5 bases to trimming and J lost 2 bases; unmatched junction nucleotides: 3. For the CDR3, the DNA is TGTGCCTGGGAAACAGGGGCTGGAAACACCATATATTTT. It encodes CAWETGAGNTIYF.

This clone has a single count. The gene calls are TRBV6-1 and TRBJ2-3; the match to TRBD2 covers 8 bases. Losses at the gene ends were 2 bases for V and 0 bases for J; bases not matched to a gene: 7. In germline, CDR1 is MNHNS, CDR2 SASEGT. The CDR3 has 17 residues. The CDR3 DNA sequence: TGTGCCAGCAGTGAAAAGATGAGACTAGCGAGCACAGATACGCAGTATTTT. This gives the protein CASSEKMRLASTDTQYF.

This chain joins TRBV27 and TRBJ2-3; D is possibly TRBD1 (6 bases). The CDR3 totals 17 residues. CDR1 and CDR2 (germline): MNHEY, SMNVEV (reference sequence). V was pared by 4 bases and J by 1 base, with 18 bases between. CDR3 nucleotides: TGTGCCAGCAGTTCCGCAGGACAGTTCTACCGCACAGATACGCAGTATTTT. Translated: CASSSAGQFYRTDTQYF.

With regard to this clone: In the same sample, other DNA sequences code for this CDR3. The chain couples TRBV27 to TRBJ2-7, with D possibly matching TRBD2 (6 bases). CDR3 size: 15 residues. The V and J ends lost 3 bases and 3 bases respectively, with 15 bases between them. The germline gives CDR1 MNHEY, CDR2 SMNVEV (reference sequence). CDR3 region: CASSLGSLAIYEQYF. DNA of the CDR3: TGTGCCAGCAGTTTGGGGAGTCTAGCGATCTACGAGCAGTACTTC.

The genes are TRBV6-1 and TRBJ2-1; D not certain. This CDR3 is built from 16 residues. V was clipped by 4 bases and J by 1 base, with 14 bases between them. Germline loops: CDR1 MNHNS, CDR2 SASEGT. The CDR3: CASSVLRRGSYNEQFF. CDR3 nucleotide sequence: TGTGCCAGCAGTGTCCTTCGCCGAGGATCCTACAATGAGCAGTTCTTC.

This clone has only one observation. The gene calls are TRBV6-5 and TRBJ2-1; D gene uncertain. V was pared by 6 bases and J by 8 bases, with 14 bases between. CDR3 length: 13 residues. Per the germline V gene, CDR1 is MNHEY and CDR2 is SVGAGI. The CDR3 DNA reads as TGTGCCAGCAGAAACGTCGGGTGGGATGAGCAGTTCTTC. It specifies CASRNVGWDEQFF.